This T cell receptor (beta chain) derives from a study of T cells after yellow fever vaccination. The study, taken as a whole, reports: Most primary-vaccination clones reappeared after the booster (approximately 95% CD4, more than 70% CD8). Weaker in magnitude, the secondary response showed a faster peak on day 5 versus 15.

CDR1 is MDHEN, CDR2 SYDVKM, per germline. The CDR3 consists of 17 residues. The V gene end was trimmed by 5 bases and the J gene end by 10 bases; junction bases not matched to a gene: 17. This clonotype was seen only a few times. Its cognate antigen is unknown. As TCR cDNA was made by 5'RACE template switching, a universal primer site and UMIs were added. In TCRdb, the 5' RACE reads were re-called with MiXCR into one record per CDR3 protein. This table holds some 300,000 distinct CDR3 sequences, 8.7% found once. The sequence was obtained from a man aged 18-30 years who received the YFV17D yellow fever vaccine. This specimen consisted of CD4+ T cells sorted from PBMCs, obtained 5 days after the yellow fever booster vaccination. The genes are TRBV28 and TRBJ1-6, with 7 bases lining up with TRBD1. The CDR3 sequence: CASSEGSRQGYRSPLHF. CDR3 nucleotide sequence: TGTGCCAGCAGTGAGGGCTCGAGACAGGGATATCGATCACCCCTCCACTTT.